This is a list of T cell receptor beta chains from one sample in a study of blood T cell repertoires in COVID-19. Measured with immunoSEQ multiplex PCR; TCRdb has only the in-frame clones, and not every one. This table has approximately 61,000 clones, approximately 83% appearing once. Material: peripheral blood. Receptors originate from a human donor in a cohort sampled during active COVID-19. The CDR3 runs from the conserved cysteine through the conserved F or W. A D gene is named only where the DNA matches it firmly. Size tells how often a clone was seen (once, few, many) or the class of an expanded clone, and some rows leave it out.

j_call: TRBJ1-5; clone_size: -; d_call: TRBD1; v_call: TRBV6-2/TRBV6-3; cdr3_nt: TGTGCCAGCAGTTACCAACAGGGGGACTGGAGCAATCAGCCCCAGCATTTT; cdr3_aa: CASSYQQGDWSNQPQHF
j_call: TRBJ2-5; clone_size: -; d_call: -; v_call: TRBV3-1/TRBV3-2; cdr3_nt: TGTGCCAGCAGCCAAGGGGACACCTTTCGAGAGACCCAGTACTTC; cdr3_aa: CASSQGDTFRETQYF
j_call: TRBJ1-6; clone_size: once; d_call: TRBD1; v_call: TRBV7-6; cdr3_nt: TGTGCCAGCAGCTTAAGGAGACAGGGCGGTAGTTCACCCCTCCACTTT; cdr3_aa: CASSLRRQGGSSPLHF
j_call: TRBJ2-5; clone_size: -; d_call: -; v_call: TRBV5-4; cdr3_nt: TGTGCCAGCAGCGTCGGGGATAGGGCAACCCAGTACTTC; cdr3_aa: CASSVGDRATQYF
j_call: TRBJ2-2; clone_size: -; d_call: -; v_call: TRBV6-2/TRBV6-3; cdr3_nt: TGTGCCAGCAGTTACCCGTTTCGGGCAGGGGACACCGGGGAGCTGTTTTTT; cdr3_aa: CASSYPFRAGDTGELFF
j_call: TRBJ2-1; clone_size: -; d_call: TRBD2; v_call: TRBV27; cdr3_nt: TGTGCCAGCAGTCTACAACCGAAATACACCGGGAGGGCCTATTATAACAATGAGCAGTTCTTC; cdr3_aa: CASSLQPKYTGRAYYNNEQFF
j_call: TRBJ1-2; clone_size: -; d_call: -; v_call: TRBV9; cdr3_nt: TGTGCCAGCAGCGCGACAGCCTATGGCTACACCTTC; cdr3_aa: CASSATAYGYTF
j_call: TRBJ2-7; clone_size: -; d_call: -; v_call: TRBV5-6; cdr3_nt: TGTGCCAGCAGCCCCTGGGCAGTCTCCTACGAGCAGTACTTC; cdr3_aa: CASSPWAVSYEQYF
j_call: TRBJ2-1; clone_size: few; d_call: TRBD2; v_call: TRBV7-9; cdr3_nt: TGTGCCAGCCGCCCCCGGGAGGGCCACAATGAGCAGTTCTTC; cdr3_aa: CASRPREGHNEQFF
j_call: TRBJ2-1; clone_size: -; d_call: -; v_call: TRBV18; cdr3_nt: TGTGCCAGCTCACCACCGGCCGCTAGCAATGAGCAGTTCTTC; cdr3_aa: CASSPPAASNEQFF
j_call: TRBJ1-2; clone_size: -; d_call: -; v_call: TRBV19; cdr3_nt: TGTGCCAGTAGTTCCGGGCCCGGAGGAAGTTATGGCTACACCTTC; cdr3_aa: CASSSGPGGSYGYTF
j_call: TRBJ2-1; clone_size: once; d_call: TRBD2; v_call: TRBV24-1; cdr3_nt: TGTGCCACCAGTGATCCCACCGGGACTAGCGGGAGGGCCGGGCACAATGAGCAGTTCTTC; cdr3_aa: CATSDPTGTSGRAGHNEQFF
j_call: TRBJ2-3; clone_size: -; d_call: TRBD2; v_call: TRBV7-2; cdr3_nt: TGTGCCAGCAGCTGGACTAGCGGTGCTAGCACAGATACGCAGTATTTT; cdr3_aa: CASSWTSGASTDTQYF
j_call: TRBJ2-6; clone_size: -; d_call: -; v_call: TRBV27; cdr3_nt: TGTGCCAGCAGTTCCGGGTTTAGCTCTGGGGCCAACGTCCTGACTTTC; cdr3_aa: CASSSGFSSGANVLTF
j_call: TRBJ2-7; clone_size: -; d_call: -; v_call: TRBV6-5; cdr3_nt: TGTGCCAGCAGTCCCCCAGCGGCGAGCGAGCAGTACTTC; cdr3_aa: CASSPPAASEQYF
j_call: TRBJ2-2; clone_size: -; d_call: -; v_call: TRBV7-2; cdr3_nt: TGTGCCAGCAGCTTTATGTCTAGATCTGGGGAGCTGTTTTTT; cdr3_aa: CASSFMSRSGELFF
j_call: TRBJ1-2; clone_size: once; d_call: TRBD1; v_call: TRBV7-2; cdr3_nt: TGTGCCAGCAGCAAACAGGGGACGGGAACCTATGGCTACACCTTC; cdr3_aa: CASSKQGTGTYGYTF
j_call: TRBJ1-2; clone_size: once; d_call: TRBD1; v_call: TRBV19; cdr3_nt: TGTGCCAGTAGTTCGGGACAGGGGGCGTTACATTATGGCTACACCTTC; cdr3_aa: CASSSGQGALHYGYTF
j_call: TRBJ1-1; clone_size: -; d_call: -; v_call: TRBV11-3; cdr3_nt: TGTGCCAGCAGCTCCGGGAACACTGAAGCTTTCTTT; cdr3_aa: CASSSGNTEAFF
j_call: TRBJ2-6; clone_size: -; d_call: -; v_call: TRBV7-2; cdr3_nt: TGTGCCAGCAGCTACCGGTGGGGGGCCAACGTCCTGACTTTC; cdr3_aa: CASSYRWGANVLTF
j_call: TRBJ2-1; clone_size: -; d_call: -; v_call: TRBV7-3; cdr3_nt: TGTGCCAGCTCCGAAAAAGGGTTTAGGGGGAATGAGCAGTTCTTC; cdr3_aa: CASSEKGFRGNEQFF
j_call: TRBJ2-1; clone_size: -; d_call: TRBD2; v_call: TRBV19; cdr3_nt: TGTGCCAGTAGACCGGGACTAGCGGGAGTCAATGAGCAGTTCTTC; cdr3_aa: CASRPGLAGVNEQFF
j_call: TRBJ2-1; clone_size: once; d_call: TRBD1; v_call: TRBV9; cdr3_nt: TGTGCCAGCAGCCCCAGGACAGGGGGGTACAATGAGCAGTTCTTC; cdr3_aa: CASSPRTGGYNEQFF
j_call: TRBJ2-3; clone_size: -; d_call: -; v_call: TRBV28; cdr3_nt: TGTGCCAGCAGCCCGACTAGTCCAGATACGCAGTATTTT; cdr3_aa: CASSPTSPDTQYF
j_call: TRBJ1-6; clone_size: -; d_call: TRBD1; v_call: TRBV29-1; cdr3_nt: TGCAGCGTTGGGACCGGGACAGGGGGGTCACCCCTCCACTTT; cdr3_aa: CSVGTGTGGSPLHF
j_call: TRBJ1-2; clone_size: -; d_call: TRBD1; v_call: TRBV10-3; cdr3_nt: TGTGCCATCAGTGAAGGGACAGGGGGCGCCGGCTATGGCTACACCTTC; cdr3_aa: CAISEGTGGAGYGYTF
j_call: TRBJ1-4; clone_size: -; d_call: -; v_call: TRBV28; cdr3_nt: TGTGCCAGCAGTTTAAGAGGCGTGCTGTTTTTT; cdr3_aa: CASSLRGVLFF
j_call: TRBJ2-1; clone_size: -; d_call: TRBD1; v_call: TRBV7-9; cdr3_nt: TGTGCCAGCAGCCTAGACAGGGGGCTTTACAATGAGCAGTTCTTC; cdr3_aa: CASSLDRGLYNEQFF
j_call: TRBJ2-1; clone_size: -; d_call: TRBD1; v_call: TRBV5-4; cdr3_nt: TGTGCCAGCAGCTCCAGGGACAGGGGAAGGCTGTACAATGAGCAGTTCTTC; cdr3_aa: CASSSRDRGRLYNEQFF
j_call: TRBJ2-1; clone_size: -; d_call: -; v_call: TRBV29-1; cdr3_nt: TGCAGCGTTGACTTCGGCCCCCGGGGTGAGCAGTTCTTC; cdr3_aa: CSVDFGPRGEQFF
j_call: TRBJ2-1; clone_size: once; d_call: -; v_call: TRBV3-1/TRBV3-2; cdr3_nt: TGTGCCAGCAGCCTCACTAGTAGCTCCTACAATGAGCAGTTCTTC; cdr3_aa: CASSLTSSSYNEQFF
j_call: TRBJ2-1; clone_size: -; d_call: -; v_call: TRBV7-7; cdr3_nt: TGTGCCAGCAGCCCAGGGCCAGGCCCCCCCGGGGGTGAGCAGTTCTTC; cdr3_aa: CASSPGPGPPGGEQFF
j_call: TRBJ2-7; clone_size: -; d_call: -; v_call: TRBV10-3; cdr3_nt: TGTGCCGCAACACAGGCCCTCTCCTACGAGCAGTACTTC; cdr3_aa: CAATQALSYEQYF
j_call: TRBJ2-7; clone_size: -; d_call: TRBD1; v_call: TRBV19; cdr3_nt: TGTGCCAGTAGTACCAGACAGGGGGGCGAGCAGTACTTC; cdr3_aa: CASSTRQGGEQYF
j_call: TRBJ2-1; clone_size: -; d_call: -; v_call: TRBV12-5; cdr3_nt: TGTGCTAGTGGTTTGGGCTCGTCTGCGGGCAATGAGCAGTTCTTC; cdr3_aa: CASGLGSSAGNEQFF
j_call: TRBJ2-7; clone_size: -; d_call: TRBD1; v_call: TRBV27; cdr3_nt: TGTGCCAGCAGGAGAGGACAGGGGGCCCACGAGCAGTACTTC; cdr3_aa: CASRRGQGAHEQYF
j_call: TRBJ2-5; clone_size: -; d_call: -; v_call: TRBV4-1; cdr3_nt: TGCGCCAGCAGCCACCACGCCCCGGGTTCGCCCCAGTACTTC; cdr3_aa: CASSHHAPGSPQYF
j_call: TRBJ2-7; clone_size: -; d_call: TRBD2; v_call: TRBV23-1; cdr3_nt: TGCGCCAGCAGATTAACTAGCGTAAGGACCTACGAGCAGTACTTC; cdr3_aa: CASRLTSVRTYEQYF
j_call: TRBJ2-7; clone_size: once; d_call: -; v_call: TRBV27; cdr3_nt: TGTGCCAGCAGTCCGAAGGACAGCATCCCCTACGAGCAGTACTTC; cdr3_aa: CASSPKDSIPYEQYF
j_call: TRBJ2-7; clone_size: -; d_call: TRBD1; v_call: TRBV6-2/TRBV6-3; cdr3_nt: TGTGCCAGCAGTTACCGTCTGCCCCAGGGGGATTACGAGCAGTACTTC; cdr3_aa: CASSYRLPQGDYEQYF
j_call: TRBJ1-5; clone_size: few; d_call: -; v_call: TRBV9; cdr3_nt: TGTGCCAGCAGCGTAGAATTAGAGCAGCCCCAGCATTTT; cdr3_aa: CASSVELEQPQHF
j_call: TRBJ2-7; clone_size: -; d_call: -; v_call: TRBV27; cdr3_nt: TGTGCCAGCAGTTTATCCCTGCTCGGTGCATACGAGCAGTACTTC; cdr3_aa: CASSLSLLGAYEQYF
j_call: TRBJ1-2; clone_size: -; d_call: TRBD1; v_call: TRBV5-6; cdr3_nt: TGTGCCAGCAGCTTGGCGGGGACAGGGAACTATGGCTACACCTTC; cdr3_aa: CASSLAGTGNYGYTF
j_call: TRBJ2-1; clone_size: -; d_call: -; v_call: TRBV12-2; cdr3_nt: TGTGCAAGTCGCTCGCTGAAGCGGGTAAACTACAATGAGCAGTTCTTC; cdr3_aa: CASRSLKRVNYNEQFF
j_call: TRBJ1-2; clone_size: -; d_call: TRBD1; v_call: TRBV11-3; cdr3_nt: TGTGCCAGCAGCTTGGAGACAGGGTTCGGCTACACCTTC; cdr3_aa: CASSLETGFGYTF
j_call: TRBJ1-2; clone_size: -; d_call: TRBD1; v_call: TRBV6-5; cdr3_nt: TGTGCCAGCAGTCGGCTGACAGGGGGCGATGGCTACACCTTC; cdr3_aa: CASSRLTGGDGYTF
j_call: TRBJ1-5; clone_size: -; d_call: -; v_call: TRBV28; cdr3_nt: TGTGCCAGCACCACAGGGATATATCAGCCCCAGCATTTT; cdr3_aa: CASTTGIYQPQHF
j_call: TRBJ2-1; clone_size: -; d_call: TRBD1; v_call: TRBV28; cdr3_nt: TGTGCCAGCAGTGGACAGGCCTACAATGAGCAGTTCTTC; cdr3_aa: CASSGQAYNEQFF
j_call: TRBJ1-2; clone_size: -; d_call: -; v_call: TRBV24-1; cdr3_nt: TGTGCCACCAGTGATTCAACACCCTACTATGGCTACACCTTC; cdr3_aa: CATSDSTPYYGYTF
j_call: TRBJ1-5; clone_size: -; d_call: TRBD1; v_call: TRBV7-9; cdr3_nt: TGTGCCAGCAGCCTGACAGGGTCCGGCAATCAGCCCCAGCATTTT; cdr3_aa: CASSLTGSGNQPQHF
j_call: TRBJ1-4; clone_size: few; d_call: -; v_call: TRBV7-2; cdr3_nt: TGTGCCAGCAGCCTTTCCGGGACACGGAATGAAAAACTGTTTTTT; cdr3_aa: CASSLSGTRNEKLFF
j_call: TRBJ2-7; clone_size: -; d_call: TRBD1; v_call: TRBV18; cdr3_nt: TGTGCCAGCTCACTTTATGGATCAGGGGGAAATGTACGGGAGCAGTACTTC; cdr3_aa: CASSLYGSGGNVREQYF
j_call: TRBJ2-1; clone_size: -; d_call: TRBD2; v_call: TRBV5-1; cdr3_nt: TGCGCCAGCAGTCTAGCGGGGTACTCCTACAATGAGCAGTTCTTC; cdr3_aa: CASSLAGYSYNEQFF
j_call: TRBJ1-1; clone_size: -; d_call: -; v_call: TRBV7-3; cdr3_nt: TGTGCCAGCAGCCGACAGGCAGTCATGAACACTGAAGCTTTCTTT; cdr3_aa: CASSRQAVMNTEAFF
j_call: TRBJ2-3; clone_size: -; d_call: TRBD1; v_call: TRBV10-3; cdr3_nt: TGTGCCATCAGTGAGGGGACAGGGCTGGATACGCAGTATTTT; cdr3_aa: CAISEGTGLDTQYF
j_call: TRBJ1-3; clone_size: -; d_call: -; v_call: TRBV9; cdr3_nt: TGTGCCAGCAGCGTAGCCCCCCTGGGAAACACCATATATTTT; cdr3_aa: CASSVAPLGNTIYF
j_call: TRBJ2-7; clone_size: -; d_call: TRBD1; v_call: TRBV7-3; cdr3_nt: TGTGCCACGGGACAGGGTGTTGACGAGCAGTACTTC; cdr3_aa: CATGQGVDEQYF
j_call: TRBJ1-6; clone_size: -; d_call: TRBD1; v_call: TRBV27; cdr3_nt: TGTGCCAGCAGTCCCGGACAGGGGAAAAGCTCACCCCTCCACTTT; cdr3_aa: CASSPGQGKSSPLHF
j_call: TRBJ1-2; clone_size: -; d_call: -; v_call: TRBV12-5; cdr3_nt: TGTGCTAGTGGTTTGTCAGGGAAGGGGTATGGCTACACCTTC; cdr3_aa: CASGLSGKGYGYTF
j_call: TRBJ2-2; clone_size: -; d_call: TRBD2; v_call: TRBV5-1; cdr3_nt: TGCGCCAGCAGCTACGGACTAGCGGCGCCCGCGGAGCTGTTTTTT; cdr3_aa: CASSYGLAAPAELFF